The 26 T cell receptor beta chains below were found in one sample sequenced in a study of naive and memory T cell subsets. The antigens these receptors bind are not known. Overall study findings and caveats: Naive repertoires, especially CD8, held a few larger clonotypes, possibly memory cells re-expressing CD45RA.

An equimolar mix of two oligonucleotides served as the beta constant-region primer for TRBC1 and TRBC2. Four rounds of PCR amplified the ligated cDNA using nested alpha and beta constant-region primers plus SP2. In TCRdb, the UMI-ligation and nested PCR reads were re-called with MiXCR into one record per CDR3 protein. The table includes over 110,000 distinct CDR3 sequences, about a fifth detected once. The sample comprised naive CD8+ T cells from blood. All receptors come from a human donor in good health.

This clonotype appeared a few times. J is TRBJ2-7 and V is TRBV7-9, with 10 bases lining up with TRBD2. This CDR3 contains 15 residues. Germline CDR1 and CDR2: SEHNR and FQNEAQ (reference sequence). Trimming at V came to 2 bases and at J to 3 bases, leaving 4 bases not matched to a gene. The DNA of the CDR3 is TGTGCCAGCAGCTTAAGGCCTAGCGGGAGCTACGAGCAGTACTTC. This codes for CASSLRPSGSYEQYF.

The chain is built from TRBV5-1 and TRBJ1-2, with a tentative D call TRBD1 (6 bases). The germline V gene has CDR1 SGHRS and CDR2 YFSETQ. V was trimmed by 2 bases and J by 3 bases, leaving 8 bases between them. The CDR3 contains 13 residues. CDR3 nucleotides: TGCGCCAGCAGCTTAAGGACAGACTATGGCTACACCTTC. Residues: CASSLRTDYGYTF.

V gene TRBV4-3 combines with J gene TRBJ2-3; D is uncertain. The CDR3 runs to 16 residues. Trimming removed 0 bases from V and 2 bases from J, with 12 bases in between. Germline CDR1 and CDR2: LGHNA and YSLEER. The CDR3 loop is CASSQEVERVTDTQYF. The CDR3 coding sequence is TGCGCCAGCAGCCAAGAGGTGGAGAGAGTCACAGATACGCAGTATTTT.

The V gene is TRBV19, the J gene TRBJ1-1; D unclear. Germline V gene data show CDR1 as LNHDA and CDR2 as SQIVND (reference sequence). The CDR3 consists of 15 residues. V was cut by 6 bases and J by 3 bases, with 17 bases left in between. The CDR3 protein is CASRLGRVLDTEAFF. In DNA form, the CDR3 reads TGTGCCAGTAGACTGGGAAGGGTTTTGGACACTGAAGCTTTCTTT.

The chain recombines TRBV29-1 with TRBJ2-7; D might be TRBD1 (5 bases). Germline V gives CDR1 SQVTM, CDR2 ANQGSEA. V shed 3 bases and J shed 6 bases, with 12 bases lying between them. The CDR3 has 12 residues. The CDR3, as DNA: TGCAGCGTTGAGGGGCCCCTAGGCGAGCAGTACTTC. Protein: CSVEGPLGEQYF.

This clonotype has more than one count but fewer than ten. The rearrangement uses TRBV27 and TRBJ2-1, with a tentative D call TRBD2 (6 bases). Trimming left V 7 bases short and J 4 bases short, with 14 bases between. The CDR3 sequence is 14 residues long. Looked up from germline, CDR1 is MNHEY and CDR2 is SMNVEV (reference sequence). The CDR3 DNA follows: TGTGCCAGCACTGTCCCGGGACTGTACAATGAGCAGTTCTTC. The encoded protein is CASTVPGLYNEQFF.

This clonotype came up a few times. At one boundary the junction diverges from the germline segment, which might be a read error. Here the CDR3 DNA reads TGTGCCAGCAACGTACCTGGACAGTTTATGGATGAGCAGTTCTTC. It codes for CASNVPGQFMDEQFF. The chain recombines TRBV9 with TRBJ2-1; possibly TRBD1 for D (6 bases). This CDR3 spans 15 amino acids. Germline CDR1 and CDR2: SGDLS and YYNGEE.

V usage is TRBV2 and J usage is TRBJ2-1, with 11 bases matching TRBD2. Germline values: CDR1 SNHLY, CDR2 FYNNEI. The CDR3 is 20 amino acids. V was pared by 1 base and J by 9 bases, with 20 bases of the junction left unmatched. The CDR3 coding sequence is TGTGCCAGCAGTGAAGTCTCCATCTGGACTAGCGGGCTGAGAGGTGGTGAGCAGTTCTTC. It specifies CASSEVSIWTSGLRGGEQFF.

The gene calls are TRBV12-5 and TRBJ2-7; no firm D call. CDR1 is LGHNT, CDR2 FRNRAP, per germline. The CDR3 sequence is 14 residues long. V was clipped by 1 base and J by 1 base, with 8 bases between them. The DNA of the CDR3 is TGTGCTAGTGGTTTGGACAGAACTTCCTACGAGCAGTACTTC. Protein product: CASGLDRTSYEQYF.

This clonotype has only a few counts. The CDR3, as DNA: TGTGCCAGCAGTTACTCAACGGGCGAGCAGTACTTC. Encoded protein: CASSYSTGEQYF. The chain uses TRBV6-2 or TRBV6-3 and TRBJ2-7; no clear D gene. This CDR3 has 12 amino acids. The V gene's germline CDR1 is MNHEY and CDR2 SVGEGT. Trimming removed 0 bases at V and 6 bases at J, with 6 bases between.

There are a few counts of this clonotype. The genes are TRBV7-9 and TRBJ2-5; tentative D call: TRBD2 (5 bases). Trimming removed 3 bases from V and 5 bases from J, with 13 bases in between. CDR1 and CDR2 (germline): SEHNR, FQNEAQ (reference sequence). CDR3 length equals 14 residues. The CDR3: CASSFSQRWETQYF. The CDR3 DNA follows: TGTGCCAGCAGCTTCTCCCAGCGGTGGGAGACCCAGTACTTC.

The sample holds a few counts of this clonotype. This chain uses TRBV6-5 with TRBJ2-5, with 14 bases fitting TRBD2. The CDR3 is 18 residues long. Germline V lookup: CDR1 MNHEY, CDR2 SVGAGI. The J segment lost 4 bases and the V segment lost 0 bases, leaving 7 bases of the junction unmatched. This chain's CDR3 is CASSYSYEGLAGGETQYF. CDR3 coding DNA: TGTGCCAGCAGTTACTCCTATGAAGGACTAGCGGGAGGAGAGACCCAGTACTTC.

The table lists this clonotype with a few counts. The chain combines TRBV25-1 with TRBJ2-5, with 8 bases that match TRBD2. V was clipped by 0 bases and J by 4 bases; unmatched bases: 4. The CDR3 length is 15 residues. The germline V gene has CDR1 MGHDK and CDR2 SYGVNS. In nucleotides, the CDR3 is TGTGCCAGCAGTGAATATGCGGGGGGCGGAGAGACCCAGTACTTC. It encodes CASSEYAGGGETQYF.

The V call is TRBV7-9, the J call TRBJ2-7, with 7 bases aligning to TRBD2. Trimming removed 4 bases from V and 4 bases from J; junction bases left unmatched: 7. Germline values: CDR1 SEHNR, CDR2 FQNEAQ (reference sequence). The CDR3 extends over 14 amino acids. CDR3: CASSSSSGRYEQYF. CDR3 in DNA: TGTGCCAGCAGCTCATCTAGCGGACGATACGAGCAGTACTTC.

The chain recombines TRBV6-2 or TRBV6-3 with TRBJ2-7, with D possibly being TRBD2 (6 bases). Germline-derived CDR1 and CDR2 are MNHEY and SVGEGT. Trimming pared 0 bases from V and 3 bases from J, leaving 12 bases between. The CDR3 covers 15 residues. The DNA for the CDR3 is TGTGCCAGCAGTTACTCGGCGGGAAGGGTCTACGAGCAGTACTTC. This codes for CASSYSAGRVYEQYF.

This chain joins TRBV12-3 or TRBV12-4 and TRBJ2-1; 7 bases fit TRBD2. The CDR3 spans 13 residues. V lost 6 bases and J lost 6; bases outside the gene matches: 5. The CDR3, as DNA: TGTGCCAGCAGCCCCCGGGAGGTCAATGAGCAGTTCTTC. Residues: CASSPREVNEQFF.

V is TRBV6-5 and J is TRBJ2-7, with 7 bases aligning to TRBD1. J was trimmed by 4 bases and V by 5 bases; bases with no gene match: 8. The CDR3 extends over 14 amino acids. Germline CDR1 MNHEY, CDR2 SVGAGI. The CDR3 nucleotides are TGTGCCAGCAGTCAGGGACAGAACCTATACGAGCAGTACTTC. Translated: CASSQGQNLYEQYF.

The table lists this clonotype with a few counts. This chain joins TRBV30 and TRBJ2-7, with 7 bases that match TRBD2. Per the germline V gene, CDR1 is GTSNPN and CDR2 is SVGIG (reference sequence). J gave up 2 bases and V 3 bases, and 7 bases lay outside the gene matches. CDR3 size: 14 residues. In DNA, the CDR3 is TGTGCCTGGAGGCACGGGGAGGGTCCCTACGAGCAGTACTTC. Translation: CAWRHGEGPYEQYF.

The rearrangement links TRBV28 to TRBJ2-2; the D call may be TRBD1 or TRBD2 (5 bases each). Trimming stripped 7 bases from V and 2 bases from J, with 11 bases between. The CDR3 has 14 residues. Germline V gene sequence: CDR1 MDHEN, CDR2 SYDVKM. Here the CDR3 reads CASTFGANTGELFF. CDR3 bases: TGTGCCAGCACCTTCGGGGCAAACACCGGGGAGCTGTTTTTT.

There are a few counts of this clonotype. The rearrangement joins TRBV27 to TRBJ1-1; a possible D gene is TRBD1 (5 bases). The germline CDR1 and CDR2 sequences are MNHEY and SMNVEV (reference sequence). This CDR3 region has 16 residues. V was clipped by 4 bases and J by 3 bases, with 18 bases between them. CDR3 in amino acids: CASSWTGLPADTEAFF. The CDR3 DNA reads TGTGCCAGCAGTTGGACGGGACTCCCAGCGGACACTGAAGCTTTCTTT.

The chain has TRBV4-1 and TRBJ2-7; D might be TRBD1 (6 bases). Per the germline V gene, CDR1 is MGHRA and CDR2 is YSYEKL. The CDR3 is 16 amino acids. The V end lost 2 bases, the J end lost 0 bases, and 14 bases lay between the germline ends. The chain's CDR3 is CASSQIQGFDSYEQYF. The CDR3 DNA is TGCGCCAGCAGCCAAATACAGGGATTCGACTCCTACGAGCAGTACTTC.

The rearrangement links TRBV6-5 to TRBJ2-7; D could derive from TRBD1 or TRBD2 (5 bases each). Trimming took 6 bases from V and 5 from J, leaving 23 bases between them. Germline lookup yields CDR1 MNHEY and CDR2 SVGAGI. The CDR3 extends over 16 amino acids. The CDR3, as DNA: TGTGCCAGCAGGCCCCAGCCGGGGCCCACGCTCGACGAGCAGTACTTC. This encodes CASRPQPGPTLDEQYF.

This clonotype was seen more than once but under ten times. This rearrangement joins TRBV10-3 to TRBJ2-7, with D tentatively TRBD1 (5 bases). Germline V gene data show CDR1 as ENHRY and CDR2 as SYGVKD. V was pared by 7 bases and J by 4 bases, with 11 bases between. This CDR3 comprises 12 residues. The chain's CDR3 is CAIKETAYEQYF. In DNA form, the CDR3 reads TGTGCCATCAAGGAGACAGCGTACGAGCAGTACTTC.

This clonotype was observed a handful of times. The chain recombines TRBV7-9 with TRBJ2-7; a possible D gene is TRBD2 (5 bases). With 3 bases removed from V and 2 bases from J, the gap between germline ends came to 8 bases. Germline-derived CDR1 and CDR2 are SEHNR and FQNEAQ (reference sequence). This CDR3 region has 13 residues. CDR3 sequence reads: CASSFRRTYEQYF. The DNA of the CDR3 is TGTGCCAGCAGCTTTCGGAGGACCTACGAGCAGTACTTC.

Only a few counts were recorded for this clonotype. The chain uses TRBV6-5 and TRBJ1-1; D gene ambiguous. CDR3 size: 14 residues. Germline-derived CDR1 and CDR2 are MNHEY and SVGAGI. V gave up 2 bases and J gave up 4 bases, with 11 bases separating them. Written as DNA, the CDR3 is TGTGCCAGCAGTTACGAGGGTTTGAGCACTGAAGCTTTCTTT. It codes for CASSYEGLSTEAFF.

This clonotype has more than one count but fewer than ten. The chain carries TRBV28 and TRBJ2-1; D unclear. This CDR3 is built from 13 residues. The germline V and J ends were trimmed by 2 bases and 10 bases, with 12 bases remaining between them. Germline-derived CDR1 and CDR2 are MDHEN and SYDVKM. CDR3 region: CASSLKLGWEQFF. The CDR3, as DNA: TGTGCCAGCAGTTTAAAACTGGGTTGGGAGCAGTTCTTC. Together with reference TRBV28 and TRBJ2-1, the CDR3 gives the full variable domain: DVKVTQSSRYLVKRTGEKVFLECVQDMDHENMFWYRQDPGLGLRLIYFSYDVKMKEKGDIPEGYSVSREKKERFSLILESASTNQTSMYLCASSLKLGWEQFFGPGTRLTVL.